These 15 T cell receptor beta chains were all obtained from the same sample, sequenced in a study of cytomegalovirus exposure and HLA in healthy donors. The method was immunoSEQ multiplex PCR; TCRdb's version includes in-frame clones alone and lacks a portion of them. The sample has roughly 80,000 clones, less than 95% seen once; the top ten hold roughly 3.4%. The sequencing sample was made of PBMCs. The receptors here all came from a woman between 18 and 29 years old in good health and CMV-seropositive.

The chain has TRBV5-1 and TRBJ2-7; the D is unclear. The CDR3 totals 12 residues. The germline V gene encodes CDR1 SGHRS and CDR2 YFSETQ. V was shortened by 2 bases and J by 1 base, with 4 bases between the two germline ends. The CDR3 sequence: CASSFGSYEQYF. The CDR3 DNA follows: TGCGCCAGCAGCTTCGGGTCCTACGAGCAGTACTTC.

The chain joins TRBV11-3 to TRBJ2-6; perhaps TRBD2 as D (6 bases). This CDR3 region has 16 residues. Germline values: CDR1 SGHNT, CDR2 YENEEA. V lost 1 base, J lost 0 bases, and 7 bases lay in between. CDR3 bases: TGTGCCAGCAGCTTAGGGGGGGACTCTGGGGCCAACGTCCTGACTTTC. This encodes CASSLGGDSGANVLTF.

This chain joins TRBV15 and TRBJ1-2; no firm D call. The germline V gene has CDR1 LNHNV and CDR2 YYDKDF (reference sequence). Trimming took off 0 bases at V and 8 bases at J, with 10 bases between the two ends. The CDR3 covers 13 residues. This CDR3 is CATSREEGDGYTF. In nucleotides, the CDR3 is TGTGCCACCAGCAGAGAGGAGGGAGACGGCTACACCTTC.

The genes are TRBV2 and TRBJ2-1, with a possible D match to TRBD2 (5 bases). Trimming removed 3 bases at V and 6 bases at J, with 12 bases between. This CDR3 comprises 14 residues. Germline-derived CDR1 and CDR2 are SNHLY and FYNNEI. The CDR3 protein is CASSESGISNEQFF. The CDR3 DNA reads TGTGCCAGCAGTGAGTCGGGGATTAGCAATGAGCAGTTCTTC.

V usage is TRBV7-8 and J usage is TRBJ1-4, with D possibly TRBD1 on 6 matching bases. Between the trimmed V and J ends, which lost 5 bases and 3 bases, there was a span of 13 bases. CDR1 and CDR2 from the germline V gene are SGHVS and FQNEAQ. The CDR3 has 15 residues. DNA of the CDR3: TGTGCCAGCAGCCCTACAGGGAGGGCTAATGAAAAACTGTTTTTT. Its translation: CASSPTGRANEKLFF.

The chain is built from TRBV7-6 and TRBJ2-1, with D maybe TRBD2 (6 bases). From germline, CDR1 is SGHVS and CDR2 FNYEAQ. V was pared by 1 base and J by 2 bases, with 12 bases between. The CDR3 is 16 amino acids. The CDR3 DNA follows: TGTGCCAGCAGCTTAGTGGGCGGGGACGCCTACAATGAGCAGTTCTTC. Its protein is CASSLVGGDAYNEQFF.

V is TRBV10-3 and J is TRBJ1-5; possible D gene TRBD1, 6 bases. Germline assignment: CDR1 ENHRY and CDR2 SYGVKD. With 3 bases removed from V and 4 bases from J, the gap between germline ends came to 10 bases. This CDR3 has 14 amino acids. DNA for the CDR3: TGTGCCATCAGTGAAGGACAGCCGAATCAGCCCCAGCATTTT. Translation gives CAISEGQPNQPQHF.

The J gene is TRBJ2-1, the V gene TRBV28; D is unclear. V lost 5 bases and J 2 bases, leaving 22 bases between the germline ends. The CDR3 has 18 amino acids. Germline CDR1 is MDHEN and CDR2 is SYDVKM. Here the CDR3 reads CASSRQRPDSPAYNEQFF. The DNA for the CDR3 is TGTGCCAGCAGTCGGCAGCGACCTGACTCCCCGGCCTACAATGAGCAGTTCTTC.

CDR3 region: CASSQGGNTGELFF. CDR3 DNA: TGCGCCAGTTCCCAGGGGGGGAACACCGGGGAGCTGTTTTTT. V and J are TRBV5-1 and TRBJ2-2; D might be TRBD1 (7 bases). V lost 8 bases and J 1 base, leaving 12 bases between the germline ends. CDR1 and CDR2 from the germline V gene are SGHRS and YFSETQ. This CDR3 contains 14 residues.

The chain uses TRBV5-1 and TRBJ2-5; TRBD1 matches at 8 bases. Losses at the gene ends were 4 bases for V and 5 bases for J; bases not matched to a gene: 10. CDR1 and CDR2 (germline): SGHRS, YFSETQ. The CDR3 totals 15 residues. For the CDR3, the DNA is TGCGCCAGCAGCCGCCAAGGACAGGGCGGGGAGACCCAGTACTTC. Translating it yields CASSRQGQGGETQYF.

V and J are TRBV6-5 and TRBJ2-5, with D possibly being TRBD1 (6 bases). The CDR3 has 15 amino acids. Germline values: CDR1 MNHEY, CDR2 SVGAGI. Trimming removed 0 bases at V and 2 bases at J, with 10 bases between. CDR3: CASSYSIQGQETQYF. The CDR3, as DNA: TGTGCCAGCAGTTACTCGATACAGGGACAAGAGACCCAGTACTTC.

The CDR3 DNA is TGCGCCAGCACCCCAGGAGGACAGGGGCCTCTCCACTTT. It translates to CASTPGGQGPLHF. V is TRBV5-1 and J is TRBJ1-6, with TRBD1 matching over 9 bases. Trimming cost V 6 bases and J 16 bases; bases outside gene matches: 11. The CDR3 consists of 13 residues. Germline loops: CDR1 SGHRS, CDR2 YFSETQ. Drawing the rest from reference TRBV5-1 and TRBJ1-6, the complete variable domain is KAGVTQTPRYLIKTRGQQVTLSCSPISGHRSVSWYQQTPGQGLQFLFEYFSETQRNKGNFPGRFSGRQFSNSRSEMNVSTLELGDSALYLCASTPGGQGPLHFGNGTRLTVT.

This chain connects TRBV2 to TRBJ1-2; D remains unclear. This CDR3 has 14 residues. Germline V lookup: CDR1 SNHLY, CDR2 FYNNEI. The V end was cut by 1 base, the J end by 4 bases, with 10 bases between. CDR3 protein: CASSEERGGYGYTF. CDR3 bases: TGTGCCAGCAGTGAAGAGCGTGGAGGCTATGGCTACACCTTC.

The genes are TRBV6-6 and TRBJ1-5; 7 bases map to TRBD1. Germline V lookup: CDR1 MNHNY, CDR2 SVGAGI (reference sequence). There are 16 residues in the CDR3. J was trimmed by 0 bases and V by 2 bases; bases with no gene match: 4. In DNA, the CDR3 is TGTGCCAGCAGTTACCCGGGACAGAGTAGCAATCAGCCCCAGCATTTT. Its protein is CASSYPGQSSNQPQHF.

This chain links TRBV11-3 with TRBJ1-2; D is perhaps TRBD1 (6 bases). V was trimmed by 3 bases and J by 6 bases, leaving 11 bases between them. Germline CDR1 SGHNT, CDR2 YENEEA. This CDR3 spans 13 amino acids. This CDR3 reads CASSFTGRDGYTF. In DNA form, the CDR3 reads TGTGCCAGCAGCTTCACAGGGAGAGATGGCTACACCTTC. Supplemented by reference TRBV11-3 and TRBJ1-2, the full variable domain reads EAGVVQSPRYKIIEKKQPVAFWCNPISGHNTLYWYLQNLGQGPELLIRYENEEAVDDSQLPKDRFSAERLKGVDSTLKIQPAELGDSAVYLCASSFTGRDGYTFGSGTRLTVV.